The present entry profiles one T cell receptor beta chain with its context. As handled by the study authors: Amplification of reference gene primers was used by the study to estimate nucleated cell counts. Profiling relied on immunoSEQ multiplex PCR, and the TCRdb table lists in-frame clones only, not all of them. V, J and clone size derive from that table, while D and trimming were established from the DNA sequence. The profile shows 200,000 to 300,000 clones, over 75% of them singletons. The record originates from a study of blood T cell repertoires in COVID-19. Study-wide context: Samples came from the United States, Italy and Spain, spanning acute and convalescent COVID-19.

CDR3 size: 20 residues. Germline lookup yields CDR1 SGHVS and CDR2 FNYEAQ. Trimming at V came to 2 bases and at J to 8 bases, leaving 21 bases not matched to a gene. The origin of this receptor is a human donor in a cohort sampled during active COVID-19. The rearrangement joins TRBV7-6 to TRBJ2-1; TRBD2 matches at 10 bases. The sequenced sample consisted of peripheral blood. Here the CDR3 reads CASSLKDVGGASGSIYEQFF. CDR3 DNA: TGTGCCAGCAGCTTAAAAGACGTTGGGGGGGCTAGCGGGAGTATATATGAGCAGTTCTTC.